A selection of T cell receptor beta chains follows, all from one sample in a study of beta chain features in type 1 diabetes. TCRdb's table, derived via immunoSEQ multiplex PCR, lists solely in-frame clones and lacks some. The top ten hold over 0.05% of the sample, which has over 100,000 clones, 40% seen once. Material for sequencing was stem cell memory CD4+ T cells from blood. These receptors originate from a woman under 30 in good health. Each CDR3 is given with its conserved first and last residue. D genes are given only for firm matches. Clone size is given for some rows only: seen once, a few or many times, or a class if the clone is expanded.

TRBV4-2	-	TRBD2	TRBJ2-3	TGTGCCAGCAGCCAAGAGGTAGCGGGGAGCACAGATACGCAGTATTTT	CASSQEVAGSTDTQYF
TRBV11-3	-	TRBD2	TRBJ2-1	TGTGCCAGCAGCCCCTTCGGACTAGCGGGAGATGGTGAGCAGTTCTTC	CASSPFGLAGDGEQFF
TRBV5-4	once	-	TRBJ1-2	TGCGCCAGCAGCGTAGGGACAACCGTTAACTATGGCTACACCTTC	CASSVGTTVNYGYTF
TRBV5-1	few	-	TRBJ1-1	TGCGCCAGCAGCCTCGGGTCATACACTGAAGCTTTCTTT	CASSLGSYTEAFF
TRBV6-5	-	-	TRBJ2-2	TGTGCCAGCAAACTGAGCGGGAACACCGGGGAGCTGTTTTTT	CASKLSGNTGELFF
TRBV13	few	TRBD1	TRBJ2-2	TGTGCCAGCAGCCTAAGGACAGGGAGAGTCGGGGAGCTGTTTTTT	CASSLRTGRVGELFF
TRBV27	-	TRBD1	TRBJ2-7	TGTGCCAGCAGCGGACAGGGGACCACCTACGAGCAGTACTTC	CASSGQGTTYEQYF
TRBV10-3	-	TRBD1	TRBJ2-4	TGTGCCATCAGCGACGGGACAGGGCAGAATTATGGCATTCAGTACTTC	CAISDGTGQNYGIQYF
TRBV7-2	few	-	TRBJ2-6	TGTGCCAGCAGCTTAGGCCACCAGTCTGGGGCCAACGTCCTGACTTTC	CASSLGHQSGANVLTF
TRBV19	few	-	TRBJ2-3	TGTGCCAGTAGTATTCGCCGGGATACGCAGTATTTT	CASSIRRDTQYF
TRBV6-5	-	-	TRBJ2-7	TGTGCCAGCAGTTACTCGCGGATACACTACGAGCAGTACTTC	CASSYSRIHYEQYF
TRBV5-6	-	-	TRBJ2-3	TGTGCCAGCAAAGTACTCCCCACAGATACGCAGTATTTT	CASKVLPTDTQYF
TRBV7-3	-	-	TRBJ2-7	TGTGCCAGCAGCTTATACCCCAGGGAGGGGGTCTCCTACGAGCAGTACTTC	CASSLYPREGVSYEQYF
TRBV7-9	few	-	TRBJ2-5	TGTGCCAGCAGCTTAGGGCTAGCCGGAGAGACCCAGTACTTC	CASSLGLAGETQYF
TRBV5-1	few	-	TRBJ1-1	TGCGCCAGCAGCTTGTCGGGGAGGGTGAGTGCTGAAGCTTTCTTT	CASSLSGRVSAEAFF
TRBV5-1	-	-	TRBJ2-4	TGCGCCAGCAGCTTGGCTCCTCCCCGGGGCATTCAGTACTTC	CASSLAPPRGIQYF
TRBV7-2	-	TRBD2	TRBJ2-1	TGTGCCAGCACCAGGGGACTAGCGGGAGTCCCGTTCTTC	CASTRGLAGVPFF
TRBV7-8	-	TRBD2	TRBJ2-3	TGTGCCAGCAGCGCCGCACTAGCGGGAGATTTGACAGATACGCAGTATTTT	CASSAALAGDLTDTQYF
TRBV9	-	TRBD2	TRBJ2-1	TGTGCCAGCAGCCCTCGGAGCGGGAGAGGGAGCAATGAGCAGTTCTTC	CASSPRSGRGSNEQFF
TRBV14	-	-	TRBJ2-7	TGTGCCAGCAGCCAATTTCAGGGCTACCTCTACGAGCAGTACTTC	CASSQFQGYLYEQYF
TRBV5-4	few	-	TRBJ2-2	TGTGCCAGCAGCTTGGAGGACAGAAGGGCCGGGGAGCTGTTTTTT	CASSLEDRRAGELFF
TRBV18	few	-	TRBJ2-2	TGTGCCAGCTCACCATTCGGCACCGGGGAGCTGTTTTTT	CASSPFGTGELFF
TRBV21-1	few	-	TRBJ2-5	TGTGCCAGCAGCAAAGAGGCAGGGGAAGAGACCCAGTACTTC	CASSKEAGEETQYF
TRBV28	few	-	TRBJ2-7	TGTGCCAGCAGTTTGCCAGGGACCTACGAGCAGTACTTC	CASSLPGTYEQYF
TRBV10-1	few	-	TRBJ2-1	TGCGCCAGCAGTGGAGTCAATGAGCAGTTCTTC	CASSGVNEQFF
TRBV30	few	-	TRBJ1-5	TGTGCCTGGAGTGTGCTGGGGGCCAGGAGCAATCAGCCCCAGCATTTT	CAWSVLGARSNQPQHF
TRBV28	-	-	TRBJ1-5	TGTGCCAGCAGTTTTTCAGGAAATCAGCCCCAGCATTTT	CASSFSGNQPQHF
TRBV5-1	few	-	TRBJ2-5	TGCGCCAGCAGCTTGGTGGTGAGGTACCAAGAGACCCAGTACTTC	CASSLVVRYQETQYF
TRBV18	-	-	TRBJ1-1	TGTGCCAGCTCACCCGAGCAGGGGATCGCTGAAGCTTTCTTT	CASSPEQGIAEAFF
TRBV7-9	few	-	TRBJ1-1	TGTGCCAGCAGCTTTGAACAGAACACTGAAGCTTTCTTT	CASSFEQNTEAFF
TRBV2	-	TRBD2	TRBJ2-7	TGTGCCAGCAGTGAAAGGACTAGCGGGAGCTACGAGCAGTACTTC	CASSERTSGSYEQYF
TRBV11-1	-	-	TRBJ2-7	TGTGCCAGCAGCTTAGAGGTAGCGGGGACAGGGTTCTACGAGCAGTACTTC	CASSLEVAGTGFYEQYF
TRBV19	-	TRBD2	TRBJ2-7	TGTGCCAGTACCAGCGGGACGCATACCTACGAGCAGTACTTC	CASTSGTHTYEQYF
TRBV28	-	-	TRBJ1-5	TGTGCCAGCAGTTTATCTCGGGGCAATCAGCCCCAGCATTTT	CASSLSRGNQPQHF
TRBV7-2	-	TRBD1	TRBJ2-4	TGTGCCAGCACCATGGGACAGCCGACGGACATTCAGTACTTC	CASTMGQPTDIQYF
TRBV11-1	once	TRBD2	TRBJ2-5	TGTGCCAGCAGCTTAGCGCGTAGCGGGAGGGCCCAGGAGACCCAGTACTTC	CASSLARSGRAQETQYF
TRBV5-1	-	TRBD1	TRBJ1-1	TGCGCCAGCAGCTTTAGTCGGACAGGGGTAACTGAAGCTTTCTTT	CASSFSRTGVTEAFF
TRBV18	once	-	TRBJ1-2	TGTGCCAGCTCACCACAAGCGCAGATCGGCGGGAACTATGGCTACACCTTC	CASSPQAQIGGNYGYTF
TRBV5-1	-	-	TRBJ2-7	TGCGCCAGCAGCCCCGGGGATTACTACGAGCAGTACTTC	CASSPGDYYEQYF
TRBV7-9	-	TRBD1	TRBJ2-7	TGTGCCAGCAGCTTAGGGACAGGGAGGTCCTACGAGCAGTACTTC	CASSLGTGRSYEQYF
TRBV7-9	-	-	TRBJ1-1	TGTGCCAGCAGCCTCGACTACTTTGAAGCTTTCTTT	CASSLDYFEAFF
TRBV28	-	TRBD2	TRBJ2-1	TGTGCCAGCAGTTTGGTCTCCGGGATTAAGCTACAGCGGGGTTCCTACAATGAGCAGTTCTTC	CASSLVSGIKLQRGSYNEQFF
TRBV6-6	-	TRBD2	TRBJ2-3	TGTGCCAGCAGTTACTCGAGACTAGCGGGAGCAGATACGCAGTATTTT	CASSYSRLAGADTQYF
TRBV7-2	-	-	TRBJ2-5	TGTGCCAGCAGCGCCGGTAGCAGGGCTAAGACCCAGTACTTC	CASSAGSRAKTQYF
TRBV5-5	-	TRBD1	TRBJ1-5	TGTGCCAGCAGCGGGGGGACAGGGGTTATCAATCAGCCCCAGCATTTT	CASSGGTGVINQPQHF
TRBV7-9	-	-	TRBJ2-1	TGTGCCAGCAGCTCGAGGATAGGGGTTTACAATGAGCAGTTCTTC	CASSSRIGVYNEQFF
TRBV6-6	few	-	TRBJ2-7	TGTGCCAGCAGTCCCAGGGCCTCCTACGAGCAGTACTTC	CASSPRASYEQYF
TRBV15	few	TRBD1	TRBJ2-5	TGTGCCACCAGCAGAGATCAGACAGGGTGGGAGACCCAGTACTTC	CATSRDQTGWETQYF
TRBV4-2	-	TRBD2	TRBJ2-4	TGTGCCAGCAGCCAAGTAACCGGGACTAGCGGCAAAAACATTCAGTACTTC	CASSQVTGTSGKNIQYF